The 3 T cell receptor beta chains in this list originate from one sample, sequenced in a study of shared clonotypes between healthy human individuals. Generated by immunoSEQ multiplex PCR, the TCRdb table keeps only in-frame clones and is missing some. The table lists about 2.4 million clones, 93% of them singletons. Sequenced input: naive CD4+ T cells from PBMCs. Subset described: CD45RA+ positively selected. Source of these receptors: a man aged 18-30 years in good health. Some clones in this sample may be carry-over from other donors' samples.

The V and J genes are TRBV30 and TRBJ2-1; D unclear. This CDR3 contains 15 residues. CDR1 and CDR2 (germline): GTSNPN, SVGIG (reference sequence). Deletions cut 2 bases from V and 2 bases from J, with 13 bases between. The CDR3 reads CAWSRPQRPYNEQFF. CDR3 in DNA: TGTGCCTGGAGTCGACCCCAACGACCCTACAATGAGCAGTTCTTC.

In nucleotides, the CDR3 is TGCGCCAGCAGCCGGGAGGGCAGCAACGAGCAGTACTTC. Protein sequence: CASSREGSNEQYF. This rearrangement joins TRBV5-1 to TRBJ2-7; 8 bases agree with TRBD2. With V trimmed by 4 bases and J by 5 bases, 5 bases remained unmatched. The V gene's germline CDR1 is SGHRS and CDR2 YFSETQ. The CDR3 runs 13 residues.

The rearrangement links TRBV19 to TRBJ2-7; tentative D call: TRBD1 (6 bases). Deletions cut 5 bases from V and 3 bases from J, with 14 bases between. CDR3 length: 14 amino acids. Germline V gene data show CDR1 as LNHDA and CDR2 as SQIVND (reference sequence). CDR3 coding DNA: TGTGCCAGTAGTTCGATCGGACAGAACTACGAGCAGTACTTC. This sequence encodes CASSSIGQNYEQYF. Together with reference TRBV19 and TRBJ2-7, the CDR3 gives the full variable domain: DGGITQSPKYLFRKEGQNVTLSCEQNLNHDAMYWYRQDPGQGLRLIYYSQIVNDFQKGDIAEGYSVSREKKESFPLTVTSAQKNPTAFYLCASSSIGQNYEQYFGPGTRLTVT.